This T cell receptor beta chain was sequenced during a study of blood T cell repertoires in COVID-19 (dated by TCRdb to about 2020). Background for the entire study: Collaborator samples came from the United States, Italy and Spain and covered acute and convalescent phases of COVID-19. Where HLA class I and class II types were available, the types were taken from metadata supplied by the sample provider, not from assay-based typing. The samples were drawn from the first 160 participants of the ongoing ImmuneRACE study and from 1,254 subjects provided by 6 global collaborators. The prospective study material was composed of cDNA or gDNA derived from T cells, B-cell-depleted T cells, or PBMCs. Deeply sampled blood TCRbeta repertoires from subjects exposed to, actively infected with, or recovered from COVID-19 were included in the dataset. The repertoires were released in a freely available public database meant as a resource for research on the immune response to SARS-CoV-2. The sample metadata nearly always contained a de-identified subject ID, COVID-19 status, age in years and sex. The investigation overall reported the following: The quantity of clinical and demographic metadata differed by source and by participant and was supplied without curation.

As encoded in the germline V gene, CDR1 is SGDLS while CDR2 is YYNGEE. The CDR3 runs 15 amino acids, cysteine and phenylalanine included. CDR3 DNA only is kept here, 45 bases in frame from base 1. Deletion took 0 bases off V and 6 bases off J, with a span of 13 bases between the germline ends. TCRbeta CDR3 regions were amplified from genomic DNA by means of the immunoSEQ Assay, a bias-controlled multiplex PCR. In the source study's methods: The number of nucleated cells in each sample was estimated by amplification of reference gene primers within the assay. To quantify the absolute abundance of each unique TCRbeta CDR3 rearrangement, sequence reads were collapsed and filtered. Productive Simpson clonality was computed per sample as the square root of Simpson's diversity index over productive rearrangements. Here the immuneACCESS table is served through TCRdb, limited to in-frame sequences with V and J called. Missing clones are a known gap in these copies; in checked studies unresolved V genes cover under half, and the rest lacks a known reason. D and trimming come from the DNA, and the V and J calls and clone size come from that table. For this sample there are 270,000 or so clones; under 90% appear just once. The ten biggest clones cover roughly 3.1% of the sample.

About this clone itself: Its antigen remains unidentified. Within one base of it there is no much larger clone, and no base qualities were kept.

Each collaborating institution followed its own protocols to collect whole blood in K2EDTA tubes. Collaborator samples were shipped for TCRbeta analysis as frozen whole blood, isolated PBMCs, or DNA extracted from either sample type. Input material: peripheral blood. The receptor comes from a woman under 30 with acute or convalescent COVID-19. This receptor chain uses TRBV9 and TRBJ2-1, with a tentative D gene TRBD1 over 6 matching bases. The CDR3 here reads CASSVAILGGNEQFF. In nucleotides, the sequence is TGTGCCAGCAGCGTAGCCATTCTAGGGGGCAATGAGCAGTTCTTC.